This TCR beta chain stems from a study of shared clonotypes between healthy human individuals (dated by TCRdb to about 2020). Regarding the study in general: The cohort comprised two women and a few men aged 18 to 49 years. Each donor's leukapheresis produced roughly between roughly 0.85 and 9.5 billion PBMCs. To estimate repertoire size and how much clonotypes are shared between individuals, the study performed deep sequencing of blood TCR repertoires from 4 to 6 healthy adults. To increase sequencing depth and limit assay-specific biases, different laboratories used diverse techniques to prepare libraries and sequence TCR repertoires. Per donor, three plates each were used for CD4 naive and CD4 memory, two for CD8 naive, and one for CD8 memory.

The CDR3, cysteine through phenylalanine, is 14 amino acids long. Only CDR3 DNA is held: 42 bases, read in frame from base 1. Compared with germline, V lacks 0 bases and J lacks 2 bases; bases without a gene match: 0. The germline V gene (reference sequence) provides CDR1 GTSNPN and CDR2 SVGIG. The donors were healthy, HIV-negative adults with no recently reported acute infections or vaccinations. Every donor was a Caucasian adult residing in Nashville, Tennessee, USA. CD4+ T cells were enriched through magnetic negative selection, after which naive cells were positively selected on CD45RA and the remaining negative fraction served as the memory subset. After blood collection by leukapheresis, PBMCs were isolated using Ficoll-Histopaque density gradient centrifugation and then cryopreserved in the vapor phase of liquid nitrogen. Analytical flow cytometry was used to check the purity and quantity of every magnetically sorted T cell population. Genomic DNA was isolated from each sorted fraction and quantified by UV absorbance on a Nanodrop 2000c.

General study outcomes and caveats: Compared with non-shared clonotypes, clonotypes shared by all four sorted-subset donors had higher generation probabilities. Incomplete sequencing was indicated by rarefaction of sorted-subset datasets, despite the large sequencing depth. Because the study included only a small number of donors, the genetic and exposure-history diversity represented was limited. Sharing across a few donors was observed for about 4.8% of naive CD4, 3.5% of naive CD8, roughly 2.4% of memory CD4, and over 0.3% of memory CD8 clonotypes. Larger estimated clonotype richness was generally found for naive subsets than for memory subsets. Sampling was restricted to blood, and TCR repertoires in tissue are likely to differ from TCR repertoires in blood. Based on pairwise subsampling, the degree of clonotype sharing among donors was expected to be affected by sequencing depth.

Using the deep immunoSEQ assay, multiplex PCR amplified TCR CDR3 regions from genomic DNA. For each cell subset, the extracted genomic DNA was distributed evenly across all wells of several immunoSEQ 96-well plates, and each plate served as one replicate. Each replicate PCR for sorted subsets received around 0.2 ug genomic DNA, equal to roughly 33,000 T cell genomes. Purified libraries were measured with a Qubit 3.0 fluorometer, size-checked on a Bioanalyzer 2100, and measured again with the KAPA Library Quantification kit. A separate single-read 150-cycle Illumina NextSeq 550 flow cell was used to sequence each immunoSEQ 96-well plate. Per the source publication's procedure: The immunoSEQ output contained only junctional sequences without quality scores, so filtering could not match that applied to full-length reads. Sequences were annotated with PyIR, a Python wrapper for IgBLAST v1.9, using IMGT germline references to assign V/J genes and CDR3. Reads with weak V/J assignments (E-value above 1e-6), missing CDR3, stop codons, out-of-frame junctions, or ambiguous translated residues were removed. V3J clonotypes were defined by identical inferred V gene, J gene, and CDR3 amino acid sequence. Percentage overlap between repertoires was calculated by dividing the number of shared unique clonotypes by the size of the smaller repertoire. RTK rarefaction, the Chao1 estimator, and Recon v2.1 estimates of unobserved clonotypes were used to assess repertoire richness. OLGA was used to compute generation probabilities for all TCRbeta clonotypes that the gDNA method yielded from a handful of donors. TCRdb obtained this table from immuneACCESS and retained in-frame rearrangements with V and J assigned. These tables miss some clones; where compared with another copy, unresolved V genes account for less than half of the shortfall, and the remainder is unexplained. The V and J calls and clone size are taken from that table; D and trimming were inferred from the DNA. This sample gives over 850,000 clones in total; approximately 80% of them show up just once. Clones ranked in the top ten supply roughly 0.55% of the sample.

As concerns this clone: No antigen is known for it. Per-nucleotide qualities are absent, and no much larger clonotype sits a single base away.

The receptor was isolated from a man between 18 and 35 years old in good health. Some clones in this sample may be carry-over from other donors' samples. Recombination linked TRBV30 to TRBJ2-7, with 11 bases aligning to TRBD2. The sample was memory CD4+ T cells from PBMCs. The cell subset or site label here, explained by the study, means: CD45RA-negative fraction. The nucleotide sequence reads TGTGCCTGGAGTGTACTAGCGGGAGCCTACGAGCAGTACTTC. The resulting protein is CAWSVLAGAYEQYF.